Below are 2 T cell receptor beta chains sequenced from a single sample in a study of beta chain features in type 1 diabetes. The investigators reverse transcribed all of the isolated RNA, so they sequenced expressed TCRB transcripts. Libraries were prepared by immunoSEQ multiplex PCR; TCRdb keeps only in-frame clonotypes and omits some of them. The sample has under 400,000 clones; 14% are singletons. The sample consisted of central memory CD4+ T cells from blood. Receptors originate from a man aged 25 to 45 in good health.

This clone was counted between two and nine times. The chain is built from TRBV4-1 and TRBJ2-2; TRBD1 matches at 7 bases. The CDR3 length is 14 residues. The germline V gene encodes CDR1 MGHRA and CDR2 YSYEKL. Trimming removed 6 bases from V and 3 bases from J; junction bases left unmatched: 4. The CDR3 loop reads CASRIQGYTGELFF. CDR3 bases: TGCGCCAGCAGGATACAGGGGTACACCGGGGAGCTGTTTTTT.

This clone was seen only a few times. The chain uses TRBV30 and TRBJ2-1; D is perhaps TRBD1 (5 bases). The germline CDR1 and CDR2 sequences are GTSNPN and SVGIG (reference sequence). The V end was cut by 0 bases, the J end by 6 bases, with 21 bases between. The CDR3 is made up of 17 amino acids. The DNA for the CDR3 is TGTGCCTGGAGTGTAAAAAGGGGCGACCCGGTTGGCAATGAGCAGTTCTTC. Translated: CAWSVKRGDPVGNEQFF.